This TCR beta chain derives from a study of blood T cell repertoires in COVID-19. Authors' data handling: Quantification of nucleated cells was approximated via reference gene primer amplification. Sequencing used immunoSEQ multiplex PCR; TCRdb keeps in-frame clones, though not all of them. The V and J calls and the clone size are those of that table, but D and trimming were determined from the DNA. The top ten hold around 24% of the sample, which has about 180,000 clones, around 79% seen once. Germline-derived CDR1 and CDR2 are SGDLS and YYNGEE. J was trimmed by 4 bases and V by 0 bases; bases with no gene match: 4. CDR3 length: 14 residues.

The rearrangement links TRBV9 to TRBJ2-7; TRBD1 agrees at 7 bases. The TCR comes from an older woman with acute or convalescent COVID-19. Sequenced: peripheral blood. CDR3 in DNA: TGTGCCAGCAGCGTAGGGGGACAGACTTACGAGCAGTACTTC. Residues: CASSVGGQTYEQYF.